These T cell receptor beta chains were read from a single sample in a study of blood T cell repertoires in COVID-19. The repertoire was sequenced with immunoSEQ multiplex PCR; TCRdb's copy has only in-frame clones and lacks some. This table holds around 250,000 clones, about 83% found once. Input material: peripheral blood. All receptors derive from a woman between 40 and 50 years old who had recovered from COVID-19. Both conserved end residues are part of each CDR3. D genes are given only for firm matches. Size tells how often a clone was seen (once, few, many) or the class of an expanded clone, and some rows leave it out.

abundance	v_gene	d_gene	j_gene	CDR3aa	CDR3nt
.	TRBV19	.	TRBJ1-4	CASSYWGLHPQATNEKLFF	TGTGCCAGTAGTTATTGGGGGCTACATCCCCAAGCAACTAATGAAAAACTGTTTTTT
.	TRBV15	.	TRBJ1-4	CATSRGGFGEKLFF	TGTGCCACCAGCAGGGGGGGTTTTGGCGAAAAACTGTTTTTT
.	TRBV9	TRBD2	TRBJ2-7	CASSASSGGYLYEQYF	TGTGCCAGCAGCGCCTCTAGCGGGGGCTACCTCTACGAGCAGTACTTC
.	TRBV6-5	.	TRBJ1-4	CASSSDSLLGEKLFF	TGTGCCAGCAGTTCTGACAGCCTCCTAGGGGAAAAACTGTTTTTT
once	TRBV7-9	.	TRBJ2-2	CASSLVAANTGELFF	TGTGCCAGCAGCTTAGTAGCAGCTAACACCGGGGAGCTGTTTTTT
few	TRBV5-4	.	TRBJ2-4	CASSFSGVPEDIQYF	TGTGCCAGCAGCTTTTCGGGCGTTCCGGAGGACATTCAGTACTTC
.	TRBV18	.	TRBJ1-4	CASSRAENEKLFF	TGTGCCAGCTCACGGGCAGAAAATGAAAAACTGTTTTTT
.	TRBV12-3/TRBV12-4	.	TRBJ2-1	CASSPRLLNEQFF	TGTGCCAGCAGTCCGAGATTATTAAATGAGCAGTTCTTC
.	TRBV12-3/TRBV12-4	.	TRBJ2-3	CASRAGRTDTQYF	TGTGCCAGCAGGGCAGGGCGCACAGATACGCAGTATTTT
.	TRBV5-1	.	TRBJ2-7	CASSLVLSYEQYF	TGCGCCAGCAGCTTGGTTCTCTCCTACGAGCAGTACTTC
.	TRBV7-9	TRBD2	TRBJ2-3	CASSFVWVAGGSDTQYF	TGTGCCAGCAGCTTTGTCTGGGTGGCGGGGGGGTCAGATACGCAGTATTTT
.	TRBV10-2	TRBD1	TRBJ2-7	CASSEFGQGASYEQYF	TGCGCCAGCAGTGAGTTTGGACAGGGGGCGTCCTACGAGCAGTACTTC
few	TRBV24-1	TRBD1	TRBJ1-5	CATSDLQRTGVRSNQPQHF	TGTGCCACCAGTGATTTGCAAAGGACAGGGGTGCGTAGCAATCAGCCCCAGCATTTT
few	TRBV11-3	.	TRBJ1-2	CASSLTSGTRDYGYTF	TGTGCCAGCAGCTTAACCTCCGGGACACGCGACTATGGCTACACCTTC
.	TRBV19	TRBD1	TRBJ2-1	CASSSGQDYNEQFF	TGTGCCAGTAGTTCGGGACAGGACTACAATGAGCAGTTCTTC
.	TRBV4-1	.	TRBJ2-5	CASSETPGSQETQYF	TGCGCCAGCAGCGAGACCCCGGGGTCGCAAGAGACCCAGTACTTC
.	TRBV3-1/TRBV3-2	.	TRBJ2-7	CASSQAASRRSEQYF	TGTGCCAGCAGCCAAGCTGCTAGCCGGCGATCCGAGCAGTACTTC
.	TRBV29-1	TRBD1	TRBJ2-2	CSVKETGDTGELFF	TGCAGCGTTAAGGAGACAGGGGACACCGGGGAGCTGTTTTTT
.	TRBV6-1	TRBD1	TRBJ1-2	CASSEWGQGAYTF	TGTGCCAGCAGTGAATGGGGACAGGGGGCCTACACCTTC
few	TRBV27	TRBD2	TRBJ2-5	CASRTLAVETQYF	TGTGCCAGCAGGACACTAGCGGTCGAGACCCAGTACTTC
.	TRBV28	.	TRBJ1-3	CASSLTGSGNTIYF	TGTGCCAGCAGTCTCACAGGTTCTGGAAACACCATATATTTT
.	TRBV20-1	.	TRBJ1-2	CSAGAGYGYTF	TGCAGTGCGGGGGCGGGCTATGGCTACACCTTC
.	TRBV15	.	TRBJ2-6	CATSRDRFSSGANVLTF	TGTGCCACCAGCAGAGACCGTTTTAGCTCTGGGGCCAACGTCCTGACTTTC
.	TRBV2	TRBD1	TRBJ1-5	CASSLDRGGNQPQHF	TGTGCCAGCAGTTTGGACAGGGGCGGCAATCAGCCCCAGCATTTT
few	TRBV3-1/TRBV3-2	TRBD2	TRBJ2-3	CASSQPGRGTDTQYF	TGTGCCAGCAGCCAACCGGGGAGGGGCACAGATACGCAGTATTTT
.	TRBV28	TRBD1	TRBJ2-5	CASLISGQGNPQYF	TGTGCCAGCCTTATCTCGGGACAGGGAAACCCCCAGTACTTC
.	TRBV7-9	.	TRBJ1-4	CASSSRGTNEKLFF	TGTGCCAGCAGCTCGCGGGGAACTAATGAAAAACTGTTTTTT
once	TRBV5-4	TRBD1	TRBJ1-3	CASSGQGAGNTIYF	TGTGCCAGCAGCGGACAGGGGGCTGGAAACACCATATATTTT
.	TRBV4-2	.	TRBJ1-2	CASSQESGNYGYTF	TGTGCCAGCAGCCAAGAATCAGGGAACTATGGCTACACCTTC
.	TRBV3-1/TRBV3-2	.	TRBJ2-1	CASSQESSYEQFF	TGTGCCAGCAGCCAAGAAAGCTCCTATGAGCAGTTCTTC
.	TRBV28	.	TRBJ1-5	CASSLGSHSNQPQHF	TGTGCCAGCAGTTTGGGGAGCCATAGCAATCAGCCCCAGCATTTT
.	TRBV6-6	.	TRBJ1-3	CASAGDGNTIYF	TGTGCCAGCGCAGGGGATGGAAACACCATATATTTT
.	TRBV27	.	TRBJ2-7	CASRFGGSYEQYF	TGTGCCAGCCGTTTTGGAGGCTCCTACGAGCAGTACTTC
.	TRBV2	TRBD1	TRBJ2-5	CASSDGRGQETQYF	TGTGCCAGCAGTGACGGCAGGGGGCAAGAGACCCAGTACTTC
.	TRBV7-9	.	TRBJ1-4	CASSFLRGSTNEKLFF	TGTGCCAGCAGTTTCCTCAGGGGATCGACTAATGAAAAACTGTTTTTT
.	TRBV11-2	.	TRBJ2-7	CASSPREPYEQYF	TGTGCCAGCAGCCCTCGGGAACCCTACGAGCAGTACTTC
.	TRBV7-9	.	TRBJ2-7	CASSSRVPHYEQYF	TGTGCCAGCAGCTCCCGGGTCCCACACTACGAGCAGTACTTC
.	TRBV14	TRBD1	TRBJ2-1	CASSPGAGGQYLSNEQFF	TGTGCCAGCAGCCCCGGGGCAGGGGGACAATACCTTTCTAATGAGCAGTTCTTC
.	TRBV4-1	.	TRBJ1-1	CASSQEAVTEAFF	TGCGCCAGCAGCCAAGAGGCAGTCACTGAAGCTTTCTTT
.	TRBV11-2	.	TRBJ2-3	CASSIGESGGTDTQYF	TGTGCCAGCAGCATTGGGGAGAGTGGGGGCACAGATACGCAGTATTTT
.	TRBV6-5	.	TRBJ2-7	CASSYAGTSDEQYF	TGTGCCAGCAGTTACGCCGGGACATCAGACGAGCAGTACTTC
.	TRBV28	TRBD1	TRBJ2-7	CASQGVSYEQYF	TGTGCCAGCCAGGGGGTCTCCTACGAGCAGTACTTC
.	TRBV7-9	.	TRBJ2-1	CASSLDSGGNEQFF	TGTGCCAGCAGCCTGGACAGTGGGGGCAATGAGCAGTTCTTC
.	TRBV6-5	TRBD1	TRBJ1-1	CASGHRGNTEAFF	TGTGCCAGCGGACACAGGGGGAACACTGAAGCTTTCTTT
.	TRBV9	.	TRBJ2-3	CASSPDSTDTQYF	TGTGCCAGCAGCCCGGACTCGACAGATACGCAGTATTTT
.	TRBV6-1	TRBD1	TRBJ2-6	CASSEATGTGDIGANVLTF	TGTGCCAGCAGTGAAGCGACAGGGACAGGGGATATAGGGGCCAACGTCCTGACTTTC
once	TRBV5-1	TRBD1	TRBJ1-2	CASSLAGQGEGYTF	TGCGCCAGCAGCTTGGCAGGACAGGGCGAAGGCTACACCTTC
.	TRBV5-1	.	TRBJ1-2	CASSKGSGRGDPYGYTF	TGCGCCAGCAGCAAAGGTTCGGGACGGGGGGACCCCTATGGCTACACCTTC
.	TRBV7-2	.	TRBJ1-1	CASSSGLSTEAFF	TGTGCCAGCAGCTCAGGACTGAGCACTGAAGCTTTCTTT
.	TRBV12-3/TRBV12-4	TRBD1	TRBJ2-2	CASTPGGGELFF	TGTGCCAGCACCCCAGGGGGCGGGGAGCTGTTTTTT
.	TRBV5-1	.	TRBJ1-5	CASSLAGDDQPQHF	TGCGCCAGCAGCTTGGCGGGGGATGATCAGCCCCAGCATTTT
few	TRBV6-5	.	TRBJ1-2	CASSPSGGDRGYTF	TGTGCCAGCAGTCCTTCGGGAGGGGACCGTGGCTACACCTTC
.	TRBV4-1	TRBD1	TRBJ2-7	CASSPVKTGQGAKTLYEQYF	TGCGCCAGCAGCCCAGTTAAGACGGGACAGGGGGCGAAGACGTTATACGAGCAGTACTTC
once	TRBV2	TRBD1	TRBJ1-5	CASSRDSVNQPQHF	TGTGCCAGCAGCCGGGACAGCGTCAATCAGCCCCAGCATTTT
.	TRBV30	TRBD2	TRBJ2-7	CAWRFSGGGYEQYF	TGTGCCTGGAGATTTAGCGGGGGCGGCTACGAGCAGTACTTC